This T cell receptor beta chain was captured in a study of lymphopenia after photon versus proton radiotherapy. Regarding the study as a whole: Better survival with proton therapy was suggested as possible, not demonstrated. Post-nadir diversity loss with photons came from oligoclonal expansion, particularly CD8+ Temra cells.

This table comes from immunoSEQ multiplex PCR, and its TCRdb copy is limited to in-frame clones, with some not included. The sample shows 30,000 to 35,000 clones, nearly 90% of them seen only once. This clone was seen a single time. Its antigen is unknown. Trimming cost V 5 bases and J 4 bases, with 15 bases left between them. The CDR3 spans 14 residues. The germline CDR1 and CDR2 sequences are SGHTA and FQGNSA. The source material was peripheral blood, sampled from a patient treated with proton-based radiotherapy. The chain is built from TRBV7-2 and TRBJ2-7; D perhaps matches TRBD1 (5 bases). This sequence was found in a woman between 65 and 79 years old with pancreatic cancer. Some clones in this sample may be carry-over from other donors' samples. CDR3 loop: CASSPQGGRYEQYF. The DNA for the CDR3 is TGTGCCAGCAGCCCCCAGGGCGGTAGGTACGAGCAGTACTTC.